The source of this T cell receptor (beta chain) is a study of Ad26.COV2.S vaccination and SARS-CoV-2 variants. Regarding the study as a whole: Spike-specific TCR breadth in vaccine recipients exceeded that seen in placebo recipients. Total T cell responses may have been underestimated by the TCR breadth and depth analyses. Recipients of either vaccine or placebo displayed similar breadth of non-spike TCRs.

V was shortened by 4 bases and J by 5 bases, with 19 bases between the two germline ends. Germline V gives CDR1 SGHRS, CDR2 YFSETQ. The CDR3 consists of 15 residues. With respect to this clone: Its antigen is not identified.

Method: immunoSEQ multiplex PCR; TCRdb's copy keeps in-frame clones and lacks some. The sample lists under 95,000 clones; roughly 84% were seen once. Here the sequenced sample was peripheral blood, taken after recovery from COVID-19. The sequence was collected from a human donor who had recovered from COVID-19. The rearrangement joins TRBV5-1 to TRBJ2-7; no reliable D call. The CDR3 protein is CASSPRQAEVDEQYF. CDR3 DNA: TGCGCCAGCAGCCCAAGGCAGGCTGAGGTTGACGAGCAGTACTTC.